Shown below are 20 T cell receptor beta chains from a single sample sequenced in a study of T cell repertoires in cytomegalovirus infection. The antigens of these receptors remain unknown. TCRdb re-called the reads with MiXCR, one entry per CDR3 protein. The repertoire holds around 900,000 distinct CDR3 sequences, with approximately 31% as singletons. Sequenced here: cultured CD8+ T cells from PBMCs, sampled from culture after CMV antigen stimulation. These receptors originate from a human donor in good health (CMV status not recorded). Some clones in this sample may be carry-over from other donors' samples.

This clonotype was counted between two and nine times. The genes are TRBV7-9 and TRBJ2-1; D possibly corresponds to TRBD2 (6 bases). The germline V and J ends were trimmed by 8 bases and 9 bases, with 14 bases remaining between them. CDR1 and CDR2 from the germline V gene are SEHNR and FQNEAQ (reference sequence). This CDR3 comprises 12 residues. CDR3 sequence: CASVAERSEQFF. The CDR3 DNA reads as TGTGCCAGCGTAGCGGAGAGGAGTGAGCAGTTCTTC.

The chain couples TRBV12-3 or TRBV12-4 to TRBJ1-1; 7 bases line up with TRBD1. The CDR3 has 13 residues. J lost 7 bases, V lost 3 bases, and 5 bases had no gene match. The CDR3 DNA reads as TGTGCCAGCAGTTTCGGGACAGAAAGTGAAGCTTTCTTT. Its protein is CASSFGTESEAFF.

Comment on this clonotype: A read error is possible here, since a much larger clone lies one base away. V gene TRBV12-5 combines with J gene TRBJ2-7; D gene ambiguous. Germline-derived CDR1 and CDR2 are LGHNT and FRNRAP. The CDR3 is 18 amino acids. This CDR3 reads CVSGLVLETGRWELEQYF. The CDR3 region has the DNA TGTGTTAGTGGTTTGGTCCTAGAGACCGGGCGCTGGGAATTGGAGCAGTACTTC.

The chain carries TRBV28 and TRBJ2-2, with 7 bases lining up with TRBD2. The CDR3 runs 20 residues. Per germline, CDR1 MDHEN and CDR2 SYDVKM. Trimming at V came to 2 bases and at J to 4 bases, leaving 19 bases not matched to a gene. CDR3 sequence reads: CASSLSWDYPKALITGELFF. CDR3 bases: TGTGCCAGCAGTTTAAGTTGGGACTACCCGAAGGCTCTGATCACCGGGGAGCTGTTTTTT.

This clonotype was found many times. The chain uses TRBV7-2 and TRBJ2-3; D may match TRBD1 or TRBD2 (5 bases each). Germline loops: CDR1 SGHTA, CDR2 FQGNSA. This CDR3 is 17 amino acids long. V was clipped by 6 bases and J by 2 bases, with 21 bases between them. The CDR3 coding sequence is TGTGCCAGCAGACCCCTTGGGCTAGAGGGGATCACAGATACGCAGTATTTT. The encoded protein is CASRPLGLEGITDTQYF.

The V and J genes are TRBV14 and TRBJ1-2, with D possibly being TRBD1 (5 bases). V was cut by 1 base and J by 8 bases, with 11 bases left in between. Germline V gives CDR1 SGHDN, CDR2 FVKESK. This CDR3 region has 13 residues. CDR3 nucleotide sequence: TGTGCCAGCAGCCAAGGAGGAGGGGACGGCTACACCTTC. Amino acids: CASSQGGGDGYTF. Full variable domain (rest looked up from reference TRBV14 and TRBJ1-2): EAGVTQFPSHSVIEKGQTVTLRCDPISGHDNLYWYRRVMGKEIKFLLHFVKESKQDESGMPNNRFLAERTGGTYSTLKVQPAELEDSGVYFCASSQGGGDGYTFGSGTRLTVV.

As to this clonotype: The junction departs from the called germline gene at one end, perhaps through a read error. This chain links TRBV7-2 with TRBJ1-5; 7 nucleotides match TRBD1. Germline V gives CDR1 SGHTA, CDR2 FQGNSA. The CDR3 totals 15 residues. The CDR3 nucleotides are TGTTCCAGTGGGACAGATCATACGGGGAGGCAGCCCCAGCATTTT. This encodes CSSGTDHTGRQPQHF.

The chain employs TRBV7-4 and TRBJ2-7; TRBD1 agrees at 8 bases. CDR3 length: 15 residues. Germline CDR1 and CDR2: SGHVT and SQSDAQ. The V and J ends lost 5 bases and 3 bases, in that order; junction bases with no gene match: 9. This CDR3 is CASSRYRGKFYEQYF. CDR3 DNA sequence: TGTGCCAGCAGCCGTTACAGGGGGAAGTTCTACGAGCAGTACTTC.

The V and J genes are TRBV2 and TRBJ1-6; D might be TRBD1 (5 bases). CDR3 length: 17 amino acids. V was cut by 2 bases and J by 7 bases, with 18 bases left in between. CDR1 is SNHLY and CDR2 is FYNNEI in the germline V gene. The CDR3 loop reads CASSEYPGPRGNSPLHF. CDR3 nucleotides: TGTGCCAGCAGTGAATACCCCGGGCCGAGGGGCAATTCACCCCTCCACTTT.

The gene calls are TRBV28 and TRBJ2-1, with D possibly being TRBD1 (6 bases). The germline CDR1 and CDR2 sequences are MDHEN and SYDVKM. Trimming removed 6 bases from V and 8 bases from J, with 17 bases in between. The CDR3 runs 14 residues. The CDR3 DNA follows: TGTGCCAGCAGAGGGGGACCTAACGGGGATGAGCAGTTCTTC. Its translation is CASRGGPNGDEQFF.

The chain has TRBV27 and TRBJ1-6, with D tentatively TRBD1 (5 bases). V gave up 3 bases and J gave up 10 bases, with 13 bases separating them. CDR3 length: 14 residues. The germline gives CDR1 MNHEY, CDR2 SMNVEV (reference sequence). CDR3 nucleotides: TGTGCCAGCAGTTTCGGGACCTCGGGCTCACCCCTCCACTTT. It is translated as CASSFGTSGSPLHF.

This clonotype has a handful of counts. The chain employs TRBV7-6 and TRBJ2-2; D may be TRBD2 (5 bases). The germline gives CDR1 SGHVS, CDR2 FNYEAQ. V gave up 1 base and J gave up 3 bases, with 15 bases separating them. This CDR3 has 17 amino acids. CDR3 loop: CASSLGERYEDTGELFF. The CDR3 DNA follows: TGTGCCAGCAGCTTAGGGGAGAGGTACGAGGACACCGGGGAGCTGTTTTTT.

This clonotype was seen repeatedly, ten times or more. The chain couples TRBV7-6 to TRBJ2-1; D uncertain. Looked up from germline, CDR1 is SGHVS and CDR2 is FNYEAQ. This CDR3 has 16 amino acids. V lost 5 bases to trimming and J lost 0 bases, with 14 bases between them. This chain's CDR3 is CASSLQPLDSYNEQFF. DNA of the CDR3: TGTGCCAGCAGCCTTCAGCCACTCGACTCCTACAATGAGCAGTTCTTC.

This clonotype was seen a handful of times. The chain has TRBV4-1 and TRBJ1-1; D is uncertain. This CDR3 comprises 14 residues. V lost 1 base to trimming and J lost 2 bases, with 8 bases between them. The germline gives CDR1 MGHRA, CDR2 YSYEKL. The CDR3: CASSQVDGNTEAFF. The CDR3 DNA follows: TGCGCCAGCAGCCAAGTCGACGGCAACACTGAAGCTTTCTTT.

In its sample, this clonotype was seen a few times. The chain links TRBV6-8 to TRBJ2-1; 9 bases align to TRBD1. The V gene's germline CDR1 is MNHGY and CDR2 SAAAGT. This CDR3 comprises 15 residues. Losses at the gene ends were 8 bases for V and 6 bases for J; bases not matched to a gene: 11. Here the CDR3 reads CASGRRDRARNEQFF. The CDR3 region has the DNA TGTGCCAGCGGACGGCGGGACAGGGCCCGCAATGAGCAGTTCTTC.

The V call is TRBV27, the J call TRBJ1-2; TRBD1 matches at 7 bases. After removal of 2 bases from V and 3 bases from J, the junction contained 9 bases not matched to a gene. Germline CDR1 MNHEY, CDR2 SMNVEV (reference sequence). This CDR3 contains 16 residues. The CDR3 here is CASSLDKEGADYGYTF. In nucleotides, the CDR3 is TGTGCCAGCAGTTTAGATAAGGAGGGGGCCGACTATGGCTACACCTTC.

This clonotype was seen at least ten times. The V and J genes are TRBV7-9 and TRBJ2-6, with a weak D call TRBD1 (6 bases). Germline values: CDR1 SEHNR, CDR2 FQNEAQ (reference sequence). CDR3 length equals 20 residues. The ends were cut back, 7 bases at V and 0 bases at J, with 25 bases in the middle. CDR3 region: CASISLLAGETLSGANVLTF. In nucleotides, the CDR3 is TGTGCCAGCATATCTCTCCTAGCAGGGGAAACCCTCTCTGGGGCCAACGTCCTGACTTTC.

V and J are TRBV6-1 and TRBJ2-7, with TRBD1 identical over 7 bases. The CDR3 sequence is 12 residues long. Germline V gene sequence: CDR1 MNHNS, CDR2 SASEGT. J lost 6 bases, V lost 2 bases, and 1 base had no gene match. The CDR3 sequence is CASSETGVEQYV. The CDR3 DNA sequence: TGTGCCAGCAGTGAAACAGGGGTCGAGCAGTACGTC.

The chain links TRBV6-8 to TRBJ2-1, with D perhaps TRBD2 (6 bases). The V gene lost 6 bases and the J gene lost 15 bases, with 18 bases spanning the gap. The CDR3 length is 12 residues. Looked up from germline, CDR1 is MNHGY and CDR2 is SAAAGT. In DNA, the CDR3 is TGTGCCAGCAGGCCCGGAGGGATTTTCCCGTTCTTC. Amino acids: CASRPGGIFPFF.

This chain links TRBV27 with TRBJ2-7, with TRBD1 as a possible D gene (7 bases). Deletions cut 10 bases from V and 3 bases from J, with 34 bases between. Germline loops: CDR1 MNHEY, CDR2 SMNVEV (reference sequence). CDR3 size: 19 residues. This CDR3 reads CATPFDRDSLRGRFYEQYV. The CDR3 nucleotides read TGTGCCACTCCGTTCGACAGGGACTCCCTACGCGGTCGGTTCTACGAGCAGTACGTC.